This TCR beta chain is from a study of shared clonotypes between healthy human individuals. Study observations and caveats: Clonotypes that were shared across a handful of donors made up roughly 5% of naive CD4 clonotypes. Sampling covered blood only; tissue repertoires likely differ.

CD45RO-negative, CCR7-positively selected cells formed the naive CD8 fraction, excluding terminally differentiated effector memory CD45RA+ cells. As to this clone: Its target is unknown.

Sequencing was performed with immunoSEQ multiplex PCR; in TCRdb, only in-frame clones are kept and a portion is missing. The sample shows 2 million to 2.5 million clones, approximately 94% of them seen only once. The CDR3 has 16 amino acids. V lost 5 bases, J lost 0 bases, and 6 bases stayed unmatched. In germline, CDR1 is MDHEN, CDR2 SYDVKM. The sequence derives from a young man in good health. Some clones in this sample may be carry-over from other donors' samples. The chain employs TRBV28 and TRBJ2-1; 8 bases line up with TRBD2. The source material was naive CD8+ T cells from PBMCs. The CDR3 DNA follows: TGTGCCAGCAGTACGACTAGCGAGAGCTCCTACAATGAGCAGTTCTTC. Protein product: CASSTTSESSYNEQFF.